A selection of T cell receptor beta chains follows, all from one sample in a study. A single record per CDR3 protein comes from TCRdb applying MiXCR to the multiplex PCR reads. The repertoire consists of approximately 640 distinct CDR3 sequences, with around 27% occurring once and the leading ten covering about 17%. Sequences were obtained from tumor-infiltrating naive CD4+ T cells sorted from the breast tumor. The receptors were sampled from a female donor with breast cancer. Both conserved end residues are part of each CDR3. D genes are given only for firm matches. Clone size is stated in some rows and not others, as once, few, many or a class when expanded.

TRBV12-3/TRBV12-4	.	TRBJ1-2	TRBD1	CASSRTITGETYYGYTF	TGTGCCAGCAGTCGAACGATCACAGGGGAAACGTACTATGGCTACACCTTC
TRBV12-3/TRBV12-4	medium-sized	TRBJ1-2	.	CASSLEGTVRGYTF	TGTGCCAGCAGTTTGGAGGGGACGGTACGTGGCTACACCTTC
TRBV12-3/TRBV12-4	.	TRBJ1-2	.	CASTFEVRCYTF	TGTGCCAGCACGTTCGAGGTGAGGTGCTACACCTTC
TRBV12-3/TRBV12-4	many	TRBJ1-2	.	CASSLGPGSFSGYTF	TGTGCCAGCAGTTTAGGGCCAGGGAGCTTTAGTGGCTACACCTTC
TRBV12-3/TRBV12-4	large	TRBJ1-2	TRBD1	CASSIRTGYGYTF	TGTGCCAGCAGTATCCGGACAGGCTATGGCTACACCTTC
TRBV12-3/TRBV12-4	medium-sized	TRBJ1-2	.	CASSGHEREGTWNYGYTF	TGTGCCAGCAGTGGGCACGAGAGGGAGGGGACCTGGAACTATGGCTACACCTTC
TRBV12-5	large	TRBJ1-2	.	CASGGTGQYYGYTF	TGTGCTAGTGGTGGAACGGGGCAGTACTATGGCTACACCTTC
TRBV12-3/TRBV12-4	.	TRBJ1-2	.	CASSSYRAYGYTF	TGTGCCAGCAGTTCTTACAGGGCATATGGCTACACCTTC
TRBV12-3/TRBV12-4	few	TRBJ1-2	.	CASSLGPSGYTF	TGTGCTAGCAGCCTGGGGCCCAGTGGCTACACCTTC
TRBV12-3/TRBV12-4	.	TRBJ1-2	.	CASLEESKSYGYTF	TGTGCCAGTTTGGAGGAATCTAAGTCGTATGGCTACACCTTC
TRBV12-3/TRBV12-4	medium-sized	TRBJ1-2	TRBD1	CASRQIGTGYGYTF	TGTGCCAGCAGACAAATTGGGACAGGGTATGGCTACACCTTC
TRBV12-3/TRBV12-4	once	TRBJ1-2	.	CASSLVERLCYAF	TGTGCCAGCAGCCTAGTGGAGAGATTATGCTACGCCTTC
TRBV12-3/TRBV12-4	.	TRBJ1-2	.	CASSSHEGSYGYTF	TGTGCCAGCAGTTCTCATGAGGGGAGCTATGGCTACACCTTC
TRBV12-3/TRBV12-4	large	TRBJ1-2	.	CASSSPGLLGYTF	TGTGCCAGCAGTTCCCCGGGACTGTTGGGCTACACCTTC